Shown below are 13 T cell receptor beta chains from a single sample sequenced in a study of cytomegalovirus exposure and HLA in healthy donors. The method was immunoSEQ multiplex PCR; TCRdb's version includes in-frame clones alone and lacks a portion of them. Of about 180,000 clones in the sample, roughly 85% were seen once. Sequenced: PBMCs. The source of these receptors is a young man in good health and CMV-seropositive.

The V gene is TRBV29-1, the J gene TRBJ1-2, with D hard to call. CDR1 and CDR2 (germline): SQVTM, ANQGSEA. V lost 3 bases, J lost 7 bases, and 15 bases lay in between. This CDR3 region has 13 residues. The CDR3 spells CSVDGRLSSGYTF. DNA of the CDR3: TGCAGCGTTGATGGTCGTTTGAGCTCTGGCTACACCTTC.

The V gene is TRBV7-9, the J gene TRBJ2-1; D is possibly TRBD2 (5 bases). Trimming left V 6 bases short and J 8 bases short, with 14 bases between. The CDR3 has 13 residues. Germline V gene sequence: CDR1 SEHNR, CDR2 FQNEAQ (reference sequence). The CDR3 region is CASSSTGSDEQFF. CDR3 in DNA: TGTGCCAGCAGTTCCACGGGATCTGATGAGCAGTTCTTC.

The chain uses TRBV27 and TRBJ1-2, with D uncertain. The CDR3 is 16 residues long. Looked up from germline, CDR1 is MNHEY and CDR2 is SMNVEV (reference sequence). V was shortened by 5 bases and J by 6 bases, with 22 bases between the two germline ends. The DNA for the CDR3 is TGTGCCAGCAGTGCAATTAGAGGAGGAGGTGGGGATGGCTACACCTTC. Translation: CASSAIRGGGGDGYTF.

The chain has TRBV9 and TRBJ2-2, with TRBD1 matching over 8 bases. The V segment lost 3 bases and the J segment 7 bases; nucleotides outside the gene matches: 5. The CDR3 spans 14 residues. CDR1 and CDR2 (germline): SGDLS, YYNGEE. This CDR3 is CASSGQGTGGELFF. Here the CDR3 DNA reads TGTGCCAGCAGCGGACAGGGGACGGGCGGGGAGCTGTTTTTT.

V usage is TRBV5-4 and J usage is TRBJ2-7, with TRBD2 identical over 14 bases. Germline assignment: CDR1 SGHNT and CDR2 YYREEE (reference sequence). The CDR3 runs to 15 residues. Trimming cost V 3 bases and J 7 bases; bases outside gene matches: 6. The CDR3 loop is CASSSMTSGGAEQYF. The CDR3 nucleotides read TGTGCCAGCAGCTCGATGACTAGCGGGGGGGCTGAGCAGTACTTC.

The chain recombines TRBV6-5 with TRBJ2-5, with TRBD2 identical over 8 bases. Unmatched junction bases numbered 9, after V lost 0 bases and J lost 6 bases. CDR1 is MNHEY, CDR2 SVGAGI, per germline. The CDR3 extends over 16 amino acids. CDR3 bases: TGTGCCAGCAGTTACTCGGAGGCGGGGGGCCTTAAGACCCAGTACTTC. Its translation is CASSYSEAGGLKTQYF.

The J gene is TRBJ2-1, the V gene TRBV9, with 9 bases lining up with TRBD2. Germline V gene sequence: CDR1 SGDLS, CDR2 YYNGEE. CDR3 size: 16 residues. With 0 bases clipped from V and 3 bases from J, the junction kept 4 bases outside the gene matches. The CDR3, as DNA: TGTGCCAGCAGCGTAGCGGCGGGAGGGTACTACAATGAGCAGTTCTTC. Protein product: CASSVAAGGYYNEQFF.

The chain recombines TRBV5-6 with TRBJ2-5; tentative D call: TRBD1 (6 bases). The CDR3 runs 17 residues. With 0 bases removed from V and 0 bases from J, the gap between germline ends came to 15 bases. Germline V gives CDR1 SGHDT, CDR2 YYEEEE. The CDR3 region is CASSLGPTGQHQETQYF. CDR3 bases: TGTGCCAGCAGCTTGGGCCCTACGGGACAACACCAAGAGACCCAGTACTTC.

The chain employs TRBV5-1 and TRBJ2-3; 7 positions agree with TRBD2. Germline loops: CDR1 SGHRS, CDR2 YFSETQ. The junction had 6 bases not matched to a gene; V was cut back by 1 base and J by 4 bases. The CDR3 is made up of 15 amino acids. The CDR3 sequence: CASSLRGSGSDTQYF. The CDR3 coding sequence is TGCGCCAGCAGCTTGCGCGGGAGTGGTTCAGATACGCAGTATTTT.

The chain is built from TRBV30 and TRBJ2-7, with 8 bases that match TRBD1. Germline CDR1 GTSNPN, CDR2 SVGIG (reference sequence). The CDR3 is 15 amino acids. Trimming took 0 bases from V and 2 from J; bases not matched to a gene: 6. The CDR3 sequence: CAWSVLPDRAYEQYF. DNA of the CDR3: TGTGCCTGGAGTGTACTACCGGACAGGGCCTACGAGCAGTACTTC.

The V call is TRBV13, the J call TRBJ2-3, with TRBD1 matching 8 bases. Germline values: CDR1 PRHDT, CDR2 FYEKMQ (reference sequence). Trimming took 4 bases from V and 1 from J; bases not matched to a gene: 4. The CDR3 totals 15 residues. DNA of the CDR3: TGTGCCAGCAGCTCATCAGGGGGCGGCACAGATACGCAGTATTTT. Its protein is CASSSSGGGTDTQYF. The complete variable domain, with remaining parts taken from reference TRBV13 and TRBJ2-3, reads AAGVIQSPRHLIKEKRETATLKCYPIPRHDTVYWYQQGPGQDPQFLISFYEKMQSDKGSIPDRFSAQQFSDYHSELNMSSLELGDSALYFCASSSSGGGTDTQYFGPGTRLTVL.

Note on this clone: One end of the junction varies from germline; a read error may be responsible. The rearrangement joins TRBV13 to TRBJ2-1, with 11 bases lining up with TRBD1. The CDR3 is made up of 16 amino acids. CDR1 and CDR2 from the germline V gene are PRHDT and FYEKMQ (reference sequence). The CDR3 protein is CASSLGGTGGYNEQFF. DNA for the CDR3: TGTGCCAGCAGCCTAGGGGGGACAGGGGGCTACAATGAGCAGTTCTTC.

V and J are TRBV28 and TRBJ1-2, with a tentative D call TRBD1 (6 bases). Germline values: CDR1 MDHEN, CDR2 SYDVKM. This CDR3 has 15 amino acids. V lost 7 bases and J 1 base, leaving 16 bases between the germline ends. The CDR3 region has the DNA TGTGCCAGCACCCTACAGCAGGGGTTTAACTATGGCTACACCTTC. The encoded protein is CASTLQQGFNYGYTF.